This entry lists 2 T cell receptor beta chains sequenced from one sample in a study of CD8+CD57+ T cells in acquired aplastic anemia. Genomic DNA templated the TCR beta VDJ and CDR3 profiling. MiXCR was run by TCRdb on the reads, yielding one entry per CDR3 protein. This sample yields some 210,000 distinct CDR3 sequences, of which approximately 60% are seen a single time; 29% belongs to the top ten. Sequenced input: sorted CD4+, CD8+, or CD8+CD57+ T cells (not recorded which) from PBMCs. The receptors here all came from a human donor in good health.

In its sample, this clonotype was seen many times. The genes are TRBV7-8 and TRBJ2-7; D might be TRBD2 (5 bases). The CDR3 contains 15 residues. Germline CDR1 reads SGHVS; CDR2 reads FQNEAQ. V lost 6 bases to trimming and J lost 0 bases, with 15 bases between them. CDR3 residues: CASSLWVDYSYEQYF. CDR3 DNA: TGTGCCAGCAGTTTATGGGTAGACTACTCCTACGAGCAGTACTTC.

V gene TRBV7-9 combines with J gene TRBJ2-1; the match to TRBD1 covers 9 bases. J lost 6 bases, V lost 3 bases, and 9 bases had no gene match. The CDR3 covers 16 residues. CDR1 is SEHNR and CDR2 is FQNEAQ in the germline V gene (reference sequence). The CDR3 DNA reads TGTGCCAGCAGCTTTAACCCCGGGACAGGGCGCAATGAGCAGTTCTTC. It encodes CASSFNPGTGRNEQFF.